One and the same sample provided the 31 T cell receptor beta chains below, sequenced in a study of blood T cells in healthy people across ages. PCR was performed a second time for about 7 to 12 cycles using a sample-barcoded 5' primer and a J-beta primer mix. MiXCR was run by TCRdb on the 5' RACE reads, yielding one entry per CDR3 protein. The repertoire holds hundreds of thousands of distinct CDR3 sequences, with 45% to 70% as singletons. The sequenced sample consisted of blood. These receptors were taken from a man in his forties in good health.

This chain connects TRBV5-6 to TRBJ1-2; 9 nucleotides agree with TRBD1. This CDR3 spans 17 amino acids. Germline values: CDR1 SGHDT, CDR2 YYEEEE. The V gene end was trimmed by 0 bases and the J gene end by 4 bases; junction bases not matched to a gene: 10. CDR3 in amino acids: CASSLVGQGVSSYGYTF. Written as DNA, the CDR3 is TGTGCCAGCAGCTTGGTGGGACAGGGAGTGTCAAGCTATGGCTACACCTTC. Using reference TRBV5-6 and TRBJ1-2 for the parts outside the CDR3, the full variable domain is DAGVTQSPTHLIKTRGQQVTLRCSPKSGHDTVSWYQQALGQGPQFIFQYYEEEERQRGNFPDRFSGHQFPNYSSELNVNALLLGDSALYLCASSLVGQGVSSYGYTFGSGTRLTVV.

The rearrangement links TRBV12-3 or TRBV12-4 to TRBJ2-1; D perhaps matches TRBD1 (6 bases). V lost 6 bases and J 6 bases, leaving 12 bases between the germline ends. The length of the CDR3 is 13 residues. CDR3 DNA sequence: TGTGCCAGCAGCCAAGCAGGGGTCAATGAGCAGTTCTTC. This sequence encodes CASSQAGVNEQFF.

This clonotype has a handful of counts. The genes are TRBV6-6 and TRBJ2-5, with 9 nucleotides matching TRBD1. Germline assignment: CDR1 MNHNY and CDR2 SVGAGI (reference sequence). J gave up 7 bases and V 5 bases, and 11 bases lay outside the gene matches. The CDR3 extends over 15 amino acids. CDR3 protein: CASSPTRTGEGTQYF. The CDR3, as DNA: TGTGCCAGCAGTCCAACAAGGACAGGGGAGGGGACCCAGTACTTC.

This clonotype appeared a few times. This chain connects TRBV7-2 to TRBJ2-3, with D possibly being TRBD1 (5 bases). The germline CDR1 and CDR2 sequences are SGHTA and FQGNSA. The CDR3 contains 16 residues. Between the trimmed V and J ends, which lost 5 bases and 7 bases, there was a span of 22 bases. This chain's CDR3 is CASSPSSSGLGNTQYF. In nucleotides, the CDR3 is TGTGCCAGCAGCCCCAGCAGCTCAGGGTTGGGGAATACGCAGTATTTT.

The genes are TRBV4-1 and TRBJ2-5; D is ambiguous. Germline V lookup: CDR1 MGHRA, CDR2 YSYEKL. V lost 4 bases to trimming and J lost 2 bases, with 8 bases between them. CDR3 length: 13 residues. CDR3 DNA: TGCGCCAGCAGCCGAGAGTTTCAAGAGACCCAGTACTTC. The encoded protein is CASSREFQETQYF.

Only a few counts were recorded for this clonotype. J is TRBJ2-7 and V is TRBV4-3, with 8 nucleotides matching TRBD1. Germline CDR1 LGHNA, CDR2 YSLEER. V lost 0 bases, J lost 3 bases, and 13 bases stayed unmatched. CDR3 length equals 18 residues. The CDR3 region has the DNA TGCGCCAGCAGCCAAGATAAGTCGGGGGACAGGTACTACTACGAGCAGTACTTC. This codes for CASSQDKSGDRYYYEQYF.

The chain couples TRBV25-1 to TRBJ1-2; D unclear. V lost 1 base, J lost 0 bases, and 9 bases lay in between. Germline V gives CDR1 MGHDK, CDR2 SYGVNS. The CDR3 length is 15 residues. CDR3 in DNA: TGTGCCAGCAGTGAATTTACGGCTACTAACTATGGCTACACCTTC. The encoded protein is CASSEFTATNYGYTF.

The V and J genes are TRBV3-1 and TRBJ1-6, with D maybe TRBD1 (6 bases). The V gene's germline CDR1 is LGHDT and CDR2 YNNKEL (reference sequence). The V end lost 3 bases, the J end lost 6 bases, and 12 bases lay between the germline ends. The CDR3 has 15 residues. CDR3 nucleotide sequence: TGTGCCAGCAGCCAGCCCCGGGACACTAATTCACCCCTCCACTTT. This codes for CASSQPRDTNSPLHF.

The chain joins TRBV7-8 to TRBJ2-6; tentatively, D is TRBD1 (6 bases). With 6 bases removed from V and 4 bases from J, the gap between germline ends came to 22 bases. CDR1 is SGHVS and CDR2 is FQNEAQ in the germline V gene. CDR3 length equals 18 residues. Here the CDR3 DNA reads TGTGCCAGCAGTCCAACCCGGGACACCCTTGGGGGGGCCAACGTCCTGACTTTC. This sequence encodes CASSPTRDTLGGANVLTF.

The count of this clonotype is one. This sequence joins TRBV7-2 and TRBJ2-4, with a weak D call TRBD2 (7 bases). This CDR3 comprises 15 residues. V was cut by 4 bases and J by 6 bases, with 16 bases left in between. The germline gives CDR1 SGHTA, CDR2 FQGNSA. The DNA for the CDR3 is TGTGCCAGCAGCTGGGGGGGCACGGGGGGAAACATTCAGTACTTC. This sequence encodes CASSWGGTGGNIQYF.

This rearrangement joins TRBV6-2 or TRBV6-3 to TRBJ1-1; 8 bases agree with TRBD1. V was clipped by 6 bases and J by 8 bases; unmatched bases: 5. CDR1 MNHEY and CDR2 SVGEGT come from the germline V gene. The CDR3 contains 12 residues. The CDR3, as DNA: TGTGCCAGCAGCCGGACAGGGAGGGAAGCTTTCTTT. This translates into CASSRTGREAFF.

V usage is TRBV27 and J usage is TRBJ2-5, with a tentative D call TRBD2 (6 bases). Trimming stripped 5 bases from V and 4 bases from J, with 11 bases between. Looked up from germline, CDR1 is MNHEY and CDR2 is SMNVEV (reference sequence). The CDR3 is 13 residues long. DNA of the CDR3: TGTGCCAGCAGTAGTGGAGGGTTAGAGACCCAGTACTTC. The encoded protein is CASSSGGLETQYF.

In its sample, this clonotype was seen a few times. This chain joins TRBV4-3 and TRBJ2-7, with TRBD2 matching 7 bases. The length of the CDR3 is 15 residues. J gave up 4 bases and V 3 bases, and 9 bases lay outside the gene matches. Germline V gene lookup returns CDR1 LGHNA and CDR2 YSLEER. CDR3 coding DNA: TGCGCCAGCAGCCAGACGACTAGCTTGGGTTACGAGCAGTACTTC. Translation: CASSQTTSLGYEQYF.

The chain uses TRBV11-2 and TRBJ2-6; D unclear. The germline gives CDR1 SGHAT, CDR2 FQNNGV. The CDR3 length is 14 residues. V gave up 4 bases and J gave up 4 bases, with 8 bases separating them. CDR3 nucleotides: TGTGCCAGCAGCTCTAAGCTCGGGGCCAACGTCCTGACTTTC. It codes for CASSSKLGANVLTF.

The rearrangement links TRBV3-1 to TRBJ2-3; TRBD1 agrees at 7 bases. The V segment lost 8 bases and the J segment 3 bases; nucleotides outside the gene matches: 11. From germline, CDR1 is LGHDT and CDR2 YNNKEL (reference sequence). This CDR3 is built from 15 residues. CDR3 bases: TGTGCCAGCGGGCGCAAGGGGGCAAAAACAGATACGCAGTATTTT. It yields the protein CASGRKGAKTDTQYF.

The sample holds a few counts of this clonotype. The chain links TRBV29-1 to TRBJ2-5, with 7 positions matching TRBD2. CDR3 length: 16 residues. CDR1 and CDR2 (germline): SQVTM, ANQGSEA. V lost 1 base to trimming and J lost 2 bases; unmatched junction nucleotides: 10. CDR3 residues: CSVEGGRSAGQETQYF. In DNA form, the CDR3 reads TGCAGCGTTGAAGGGGGCCGATCAGCGGGACAAGAGACCCAGTACTTC.

The chain uses TRBV5-1 and TRBJ1-4; D uncertain. The CDR3 length is 14 residues. Germline CDR1 and CDR2: SGHRS and YFSETQ. Trimming took 1 base from V and 2 from J, leaving 6 bases between them. As DNA, the CDR3 is TGCGCCAGCAGCTTGTGGGAGACTAATGAAAAACTGTTTTTT. This codes for CASSLWETNEKLFF. Using reference TRBV5-1 and TRBJ1-4 for the parts outside the CDR3, the full variable domain is KAGVTQTPRYLIKTRGQQVTLSCSPISGHRSVSWYQQTPGQGLQFLFEYFSETQRNKGNFPGRFSGRQFSNSRSEMNVSTLELGDSALYLCASSLWETNEKLFFGSGTQLSVL.

Only a few counts were recorded for this clonotype. The chain uses TRBV29-1 and TRBJ2-1; possibly TRBD2 for D (6 bases). The germline gives CDR1 SQVTM, CDR2 ANQGSEA. Between the trimmed V and J ends, which lost 7 bases and 8 bases, there was a span of 21 bases. The length of the CDR3 is 14 residues. The CDR3 nucleotides read TGCAGCGCAACGGCAAGACTAGTAGTTGATGAGCAGTTCTTC. Amino acids: CSATARLVVDEQFF.

This chain joins TRBV27 and TRBJ2-7; 9 bases are shared with TRBD1. The V segment lost 6 bases and the J segment 6 bases; nucleotides outside the gene matches: 12. The CDR3 totals 15 residues. Per germline, CDR1 MNHEY and CDR2 SMNVEV (reference sequence). The CDR3 spells CASSLDRGGLGEQYF. CDR3 in DNA: TGTGCCAGCAGCTTGGACAGGGGAGGCTTAGGCGAGCAGTACTTC.

This clonotype was observed a handful of times. This sequence joins TRBV7-2 and TRBJ2-5; 9 nucleotides match TRBD2. The J call may be mistaken, given a closer DNA end match to TRBJ2-7. Germline V gene data show CDR1 as SGHTA and CDR2 as FQGNSA. This CDR3 spans 16 amino acids. CDR3 residues: CASSRRSIAGEGEQYF. Written as DNA, the CDR3 is TGTGCCAGCAGCCGCAGGTCCATAGCGGGAGAAGGCGAGCAGTACTTC.

The CDR3 sequence is CASGVGMATGYF. The CDR3 DNA follows: TGTGCCAGCGGGGTAGGTATGGCTACCGGGTACTTC. The chain carries TRBV5-5 and TRBJ2-7, with no clear D. Germline CDR1 is SGHKS and CDR2 is YYEKEE (reference sequence). With 7 bases removed from V and 12 bases from J, the gap between germline ends came to 20 bases. The CDR3 extends over 12 amino acids.

This chain uses TRBV20-1 with TRBJ1-2, with TRBD1 identical over 8 bases. The germline V gene encodes CDR1 DFQATT and CDR2 SNEGSKA (reference sequence). The ends lost 0 bases at V and 7 bases at J; junction bases unmatched: 4. This CDR3 comprises 13 residues. CDR3 in DNA: TGCAGTGCTAGAGACCGACAGGGGAGTGGCTACACCTTC. Amino acids: CSARDRQGSGYTF.

There are a few counts of this clonotype. This chain connects TRBV27 to TRBJ2-1, with a possible D match to TRBD1 (6 bases). Germline V CDR1 and CDR2: MNHEY, SMNVEV (reference sequence). The length of the CDR3 is 13 residues. V gave up 5 bases and J gave up 9 bases, with 14 bases separating them. CDR3 coding DNA: TGTGCCAGCAGTCGGTACAGGGCGAGTGAGCAGTTCTTC. Its translation: CASSRYRASEQFF.

The J gene is TRBJ2-6, the V gene TRBV5-5; D gene uncertain. Trimming stripped 5 bases from V and 0 bases from J, with 12 bases between. The CDR3 totals 16 residues. The germline CDR1 and CDR2 sequences are SGHKS and YYEKEE (reference sequence). CDR3 nucleotides: TGTGCCAGCAGAGCTGGGCAGCTCTCTGGGGCCAACGTCCTGACTTTC. As protein: CASRAGQLSGANVLTF.

This clonotype was seen a handful of times. This chain connects TRBV7-3 to TRBJ1-1, with D uncertain. CDR3 length: 13 residues. V was clipped by 2 bases and J by 2 bases, with 6 bases between them. Germline CDR1 is SGHTA and CDR2 is FQGTGA. DNA for the CDR3: TGTGCCAGCAGCTTAGAGCATAACACTGAAGCTTTCTTT. Protein sequence: CASSLEHNTEAFF.

A few counts support this clonotype. The chain couples TRBV5-6 to TRBJ2-7, with 8 bases aligning to TRBD2. V dropped 0 bases and J dropped 3; count of bases not matched to a gene: 11. CDR1 is SGHDT, CDR2 YYEEEE, per germline. The CDR3 spans 17 residues. The CDR3 here is CASSLEDRSGRYYEQYF. Here the CDR3 DNA reads TGTGCCAGCAGCTTGGAGGACAGAAGCGGGAGATACTACGAGCAGTACTTC.

The chain employs TRBV7-2 and TRBJ2-5, with unresolved D. Germline V gene sequence: CDR1 SGHTA, CDR2 FQGNSA. The V end was cut by 1 base, the J end by 9 bases, with 6 bases between. The CDR3 sequence is 11 residues long. For the CDR3, the DNA is TGTGCCAGCAGCTTAGACAGAGCCCAGTACTTC. Protein product: CASSLDRAQYF.

The chain combines TRBV11-3 with TRBJ2-1; 7 nucleotides match TRBD2. V trimming: 5 bases; J trimming: 8 bases; junction bases outside the gene matches: 3. From germline, CDR1 is SGHNT and CDR2 YENEEA. The CDR3 spans 12 residues. CDR3 residues: CASSRLADEQFF. CDR3 in DNA: TGTGCCAGCAGCCGACTAGCCGATGAGCAGTTCTTC.

The table lists this clonotype with a count of one. The rearrangement uses TRBV5-1 and TRBJ2-7; 11 bases agree with TRBD2. The DNA end is more similar to TRBJ2-5, so the J call may be wrong. CDR3 size: 16 residues. Germline V lookup: CDR1 SGHRS, CDR2 YFSETQ. The CDR3 region has the DNA TGCGCCAGCAGCTTGGAGATAGCGGGAGGGTCAAAGACCCAGTACTTC. It specifies CASSLEIAGGSKTQYF.

The V gene is TRBV7-2, the J gene TRBJ2-5; D is possibly TRBD2 (6 bases). V gave up 4 bases and J gave up 5 bases, with 14 bases separating them. The germline V gene encodes CDR1 SGHTA and CDR2 FQGNSA. The CDR3 spans 14 residues. As DNA, the CDR3 is TGTGCCAGCAGCTGGGGACTCGGGCTGGAGACCCAGTACTTC. Its protein product is CASSWGLGLETQYF.

V gene TRBV7-9 combines with J gene TRBJ1-2; 10 nucleotides line up with TRBD1. The CDR3 covers 15 residues. Germline V gives CDR1 SEHNR, CDR2 FQNEAQ (reference sequence). The V segment lost 5 bases and the J segment 10 bases; nucleotides outside the gene matches: 13. CDR3 bases: TGTGCCAGCAGCCGCCTCGGGACAGGGGTTTTTGACTACACCTTC. Its translation is CASSRLGTGVFDYTF.